This T cell receptor beta chain appears in the sequencing data of a study of T-cell reconstitution after alpha-beta-depleted transplantation in children. The ends were cut back, 4 bases at V and 1 base at J, with 13 bases in the middle. From germline, CDR1 is SEHNR and CDR2 FQNEAQ (reference sequence). This CDR3 has 15 residues. For TCRbeta, the library was prepared with unique molecular identifiers. A single record per CDR3 protein comes from TCRdb applying MiXCR to the PCR reads. The sample holds 200,000 to 250,000 distinct CDR3 sequences, roughly 9% seen once. The TCR sequence derives from a human donor who donated a stem cell graft to a child with acute lymphoblastic leukemia. The chain is built from TRBV7-9 and TRBJ1-1; tentative D call: TRBD1 (5 bases). Sample: PBMCs from the stem cell graft donor, taken from the stem cell graft. The CDR3 protein is CASSWGVGGNTEAFF. The CDR3 region has the DNA TGTGCCAGCAGCTGGGGCGTGGGAGGGAACACTGAAGCTTTCTTT.